These 17 T cell receptor beta chains share one sample of origin, sequenced in a study of cytomegalovirus exposure and HLA in healthy donors. Repertoires were generated with immunoSEQ multiplex PCR, while TCRdb's copy carries only in-frame clones and drops some. The data show 200,000 to 250,000 clones, roughly 87% seen once. Sequenced: PBMCs. These receptors were obtained from a woman aged 18-29 years in good health and CMV-seropositive.

This clone was counted a few times. The chain links TRBV4-1 to TRBJ1-1, with no clear D. V was shortened by 4 bases and J by 4 bases, with 7 bases between the two germline ends. Germline-derived CDR1 and CDR2 are MGHRA and YSYEKL. The CDR3 contains 12 residues. The CDR3 DNA reads TGCGCCAGCAGCCGTCGTCCCACTGAAGCTTTCTTT. Its protein is CASSRRPTEAFF.

The chain has TRBV7-9 and TRBJ2-3; 11 bases agree with TRBD2. CDR3 length: 16 residues. V lost 3 bases, J lost 2 bases, and 4 bases stayed unmatched. The germline V gene encodes CDR1 SEHNR and CDR2 FQNEAQ (reference sequence). The CDR3 sequence: CASSLIAGGVTDTQYF. The DNA of the CDR3 is TGTGCCAGCAGCTTGATAGCGGGAGGGGTCACAGATACGCAGTATTTT.

The rearrangement uses TRBV18 and TRBJ1-1; 7 bases are a match to TRBD1. The CDR3 runs 14 residues. Trimming removed 6 bases from V and 8 bases from J; junction bases left unmatched: 12. Germline-derived CDR1 and CDR2 are KGHSH and LQKENI. In nucleotides, the CDR3 is TGTGCCAGCTCCCCGGTGACAGGGATGATCGAAGCTTTCTTT. Amino acids: CASSPVTGMIEAFF.

CDR3 DNA sequence: TGTGCCAGCAGTACCTCATACAGGGACACTGAAGCTTTCTTT. It yields the protein CASSTSYRDTEAFF. The V call is TRBV27, the J call TRBJ1-1; tentatively, D is TRBD1 (6 bases). The CDR3 extends over 14 amino acids. V was pared by 5 bases and J by 3 bases, with 13 bases between. The germline V gene encodes CDR1 MNHEY and CDR2 SMNVEV (reference sequence).

The V call is TRBV6-1, the J call TRBJ2-1, with 9 bases aligning to TRBD2. Germline CDR1 reads MNHNS; CDR2 reads SASEGT. After removal of 10 bases from V and 0 bases from J, the junction contained 4 bases not matched to a gene. The CDR3 is 14 residues long. The CDR3 DNA is TGTGCCATAGGACTAGCGAGCTCCTACAATGAGCAGTTCTTC. Its translation is CAIGLASSYNEQFF.

The V and J genes are TRBV5-4 and TRBJ2-1; 8 bases agree with TRBD2. The trim removed 4 bases at V and 7 bases at J, leaving 19 bases unmatched. Germline lookup yields CDR1 SGHNT and CDR2 YYREEE (reference sequence). The CDR3 is 18 amino acids. For the CDR3, the DNA is TGTGCCAGCAGCCCGGGTAGTAGCGGGATCAGAGGGGGGAATGAGCAGTTCTTC. This sequence encodes CASSPGSSGIRGGNEQFF.

The chain has TRBV6-6 and TRBJ1-4; 9 bases are a match to TRBD1. J lost 7 bases, V lost 6 bases, and 6 bases had no gene match. CDR1 MNHNY and CDR2 SVGAGI come from the germline V gene (reference sequence). This CDR3 region has 14 residues. CDR3 bases: TGTGCCAGCAGCACGACAGGGGGTGGTGAAAAACTGTTTTTT. Translating it yields CASSTTGGGEKLFF.

The V call is TRBV5-6, the J call TRBJ2-7; the D gene is possibly TRBD2 (6 bases). Germline CDR1 reads SGHDT; CDR2 reads YYEEEE. The CDR3 is 15 amino acids. Deletions cut 0 bases from V and 7 bases from J, with 17 bases between. DNA for the CDR3: TGTGCCAGCAGCTTGGGCGGGATCCCGGGAAAGGAGCAGTACTTC. Translated, it gives CASSLGGIPGKEQYF.

The J gene is TRBJ2-1, the V gene TRBV4-2; 7 positions match TRBD2. The CDR3 spans 17 residues. J lost 0 bases, V lost 0 bases, and 5 bases had no gene match. From germline, CDR1 is LGHNA and CDR2 YNFKEQ. The CDR3 loop reads CASSQDPSGGSYNEQFF. CDR3 nucleotide sequence: TGTGCCAGCAGCCAAGATCCTAGCGGAGGCTCCTACAATGAGCAGTTCTTC.

There are a few counts of this clone. V usage is TRBV5-1 and J usage is TRBJ1-2; tentative D call: TRBD1 (6 bases). The CDR3 sequence is 16 residues long. Deletions cut 1 base from V and 7 bases from J, with 20 bases between. In germline, CDR1 is SGHRS, CDR2 YFSETQ. CDR3 protein: CASSLSSTGLLGGYTF. The CDR3 region has the DNA TGCGCCAGCAGCTTGTCCTCGACAGGCTTGCTCGGTGGCTACACCTTC.

The V and J genes are TRBV29-1 and TRBJ2-4; D perhaps matches TRBD2 (5 bases). Germline-derived CDR1 and CDR2 are SQVTM and ANQGSEA. The V and J ends lost 6 bases and 3 bases respectively, with 18 bases between them. This CDR3 region has 15 residues. The CDR3 is CSVDIWELGKNIQYF. The CDR3 coding sequence is TGCAGCGTCGATATCTGGGAGTTGGGCAAAAACATTCAGTACTTC.

The chain joins TRBV28 to TRBJ2-7, with 9 bases matching TRBD2. The CDR3 totals 18 residues. Germline CDR1 MDHEN, CDR2 SYDVKM. V was pared by 5 bases and J by 1 base, with 15 bases of the junction left unmatched. In DNA form, the CDR3 reads TGTGCCAGCAGTCTCTTTCCCCGGGCTAGCGGGATGTCCTACGAGCAGTACTTC. Its translation: CASSLFPRASGMSYEQYF. Drawing the rest from reference TRBV28 and TRBJ2-7, the complete variable domain is DVKVTQSSRYLVKRTGEKVFLECVQDMDHENMFWYRQDPGLGLRLIYFSYDVKMKEKGDIPEGYSVSREKKERFSLILESASTNQTSMYLCASSLFPRASGMSYEQYFGPGTRLTVT.

This sequence joins TRBV14 and TRBJ2-1; 8 bases fit TRBD2. Trimming at V came to 2 bases and at J to 3 bases, leaving 6 bases not matched to a gene. The CDR3 covers 16 residues. In germline, CDR1 is SGHDN, CDR2 FVKESK. The CDR3 DNA is TGTGCCAGCAGCCAATCTAGCGGGTCCGTCTACAATGAGCAGTTCTTC. Protein product: CASSQSSGSVYNEQFF.

This sequence joins TRBV10-3 and TRBJ1-3; D unresolved. Germline assignment: CDR1 ENHRY and CDR2 SYGVKD. CDR3 length: 14 residues. With 8 bases removed from V and 2 bases from J, the gap between germline ends came to 13 bases. The CDR3 loop is CAIVEEPPGNTIYF. CDR3 DNA: TGTGCCATCGTGGAGGAGCCCCCTGGAAACACCATATATTTT.

This clone came up once. The chain employs TRBV11-2 and TRBJ1-2, with a possible D match to TRBD1 (5 bases). Germline V gene data show CDR1 as SGHAT and CDR2 as FQNNGV. Trimming shortened V by 7 bases and J by 6 bases, and 15 bases separated the two germline ends. The CDR3 has 13 amino acids. The CDR3 DNA follows: TGTGCCAGCAACCCCCAGGGTGTTCATGGCTACACCTTC. It encodes CASNPQGVHGYTF.

The genes are TRBV28 and TRBJ2-5, with TRBD1 as a possible D gene (6 bases). V was clipped by 6 bases and J by 1 base, with 12 bases between them. CDR1 and CDR2 (germline): MDHEN, SYDVKM. This CDR3 contains 14 residues. CDR3 coding DNA: TGTGCCAGCAGGTCCACAGGGCGCCAAGAGACCCAGTACTTC. Translated: CASRSTGRQETQYF.

This rearrangement joins TRBV19 to TRBJ1-1, with 9 bases that match TRBD1. Trimming cost V 4 bases and J 4 bases; bases outside gene matches: 7. CDR3 length equals 15 residues. Germline lookup yields CDR1 LNHDA and CDR2 SQIVND (reference sequence). The DNA of the CDR3 is TGTGCCAGTAGTAAAAAATACAGGGGGCTCACTGAAGCTTTCTTT. Its protein is CASSKKYRGLTEAFF.